The subject of this entry is one T cell receptor beta chain. Clones were sequenced by immunoSEQ multiplex PCR, and TCRdb holds only the in-frame ones, with some missing. The sample has 1,400,000 or so clones, 97% to 99% seen once. This entry belongs to a study of shared clonotypes between healthy human individuals. V lost 11 bases and J lost 0, with 15 bases in between. CDR3 length: 14 residues. The germline V gene encodes CDR1 SEHNR and CDR2 FQNEAQ (reference sequence). The genes are TRBV7-9 and TRBJ2-3; D perhaps matches TRBD1 (6 bases). This sequence originates from a man aged 25 to 40 in good health. Material: naive CD4+ T cells sorted from blood. Stated subset: CD45RA+ positively selected. DNA for the CDR3: TGTGCCGTCAAGGACAGCGTAAGCACAGATACGCAGTATTTT. It specifies CAVKDSVSTDTQYF.